This paragraph covers one T cell receptor beta chain sequence. This CDR3 has 14 residues. The V end was cut by 3 bases, the J end by 0 bases, with 9 bases between. Germline CDR1 is MDHEN and CDR2 is SYDVKM. The data were taken from a study of shared T cell receptors in the human thymus. Only in-frame clones appear in the TCRdb table, and some are missing; sequencing was by immunoSEQ multiplex PCR. The sample lists approximately 730,000 clones; roughly 88% were seen once. These sequences were also reported in another study, on human thymus T cells. As that report states: Thymic TCR repertoires of unrelated people reportedly overlapped highly.

The sequence came from a girl less than two years old with a congenital heart defect. The sample was thymocytes. The chain carries TRBV28 and TRBJ2-7; maybe TRBD2 (6 bases). The CDR3 DNA is TGTGCCAGCAGTTTTGGGGGGACCTCCTACGAGCAGTACTTC. Protein: CASSFGGTSYEQYF.